Each of the 5 T cell receptor beta chains below was sequenced from the same sample in a study of shared clonotypes between healthy human individuals. Sequencing used immunoSEQ multiplex PCR; TCRdb keeps in-frame clones, though not all of them. This sample has 2 million to 2.5 million clones; roughly 91% occur once, and the top ten carry about 1.8%. Naive CD8 isolation took CD45RO-negative cells positively selected for CCR7 and excluded terminally differentiated effector memory CD45RA+ cells. Specimen: naive CD8+ T cells from PBMCs. Source of these receptors: a man aged 18 to 30 in good health. Some clones in this sample may be carry-over from other donors' samples.

This CDR3 is CASSYLGQAGEKLFF. CDR3 in DNA: TGTGCCAGCAGTTACCTGGGACAGGCCGGGGAAAAACTGTTTTTT. V and J are TRBV6-5 and TRBJ1-4, with 8 bases that match TRBD1. The CDR3 extends over 15 amino acids. From germline, CDR1 is MNHEY and CDR2 SVGAGI. Trimming removed 2 bases from V and 8 bases from J; junction bases left unmatched: 7.

The rearrangement joins TRBV7-9 to TRBJ1-1; tentative D call: TRBD1 (5 bases). The CDR3 has 14 residues. The germline gives CDR1 SEHNR, CDR2 FQNEAQ (reference sequence). V was pared by 3 bases and J by 4 bases, with 12 bases between. CDR3 in amino acids: CASSFRDGTTEAFF. The DNA for the CDR3 is TGTGCCAGCAGCTTCCGGGACGGGACCACTGAAGCTTTCTTT.

The V gene is TRBV29-1, the J gene TRBJ2-7; 10 bases agree with TRBD2. The CDR3 is 13 residues long. The V gene end was trimmed by 4 bases and the J gene end by 4 bases; junction bases not matched to a gene: 4. Germline V CDR1 and CDR2: SQVTM, ANQGSEA. The CDR3 here is CSVVETSGYEQYF. The CDR3, as DNA: TGCAGCGTTGTGGAGACTAGCGGGTACGAGCAGTACTTC.

This chain connects TRBV9 to TRBJ2-3, with a weak D call TRBD2 (6 bases). The CDR3 contains 15 residues. The ends were cut back, 0 bases at V and 1 base at J, with 9 bases in the middle. Germline V gene lookup returns CDR1 SGDLS and CDR2 YYNGEE. In nucleotides, the CDR3 is TGTGCCAGCAGCGTAGGTGGGGAGGGCACAGATACGCAGTATTTT. This encodes CASSVGGEGTDTQYF.

This clone was picked up one time. V is TRBV6-5 and J is TRBJ1-2; D perhaps matches TRBD1 (5 bases). There are 15 residues in the CDR3. Germline values: CDR1 MNHEY, CDR2 SVGAGI. The V and J ends lost 2 bases and 5 bases respectively, with 15 bases between them. The CDR3 here is CASSYRRGQWYGYTF. CDR3 DNA sequence: TGTGCCAGCAGTTACCGAAGGGGTCAGTGGTATGGCTACACCTTC.